Listed here are 16 T cell receptor beta chains from one sample, sequenced in a study of T cell repertoires in cytomegalovirus infection (dated by TCRdb to about 2019). Sequencing took place on an Illumina HiSeq 1500. The raw public data were reprocessed by TCRdb itself: fastp quality trimming at Q25, MiXCR clonotype calling, in-frame beta chains only. Rows are combined by CDR3 protein, so each entry shows the most common genes and DNA. The sample includes approximately 500,000 distinct CDR3 sequences, with 15% to 20% observed a single time. Clones ranked in the top ten supply 20% to 30% of the sample. The sample was CD8+ T cells from PBMCs. These receptors all stem from a human donor in good health (CMV status not recorded). Some clones in this sample may be carry-over from other donors' samples.

V gene TRBV20-1 combines with J gene TRBJ2-7; D might be TRBD1 (5 bases). Deletions cut 6 bases from V and 2 bases from J, with 14 bases between. Germline loops: CDR1 DFQATT, CDR2 SNEGSKA (reference sequence). This CDR3 contains 13 residues. The CDR3 spells CSAGQGRTYEQYF. The DNA for the CDR3 is TGCAGTGCCGGGCAGGGAAGGACCTACGAGCAGTACTTC.

This clonotype was observed many times. The V call is TRBV19, the J call TRBJ1-1; D remains unclear. Trimming pared 2 bases from V and 6 bases from J, leaving 10 bases between. This CDR3 has 13 amino acids. Germline V gene sequence: CDR1 LNHDA, CDR2 SQIVND (reference sequence). This CDR3 reads CASSISVGPEAFF. For the CDR3, the DNA is TGTGCCAGTAGTATAAGTGTGGGCCCTGAAGCTTTCTTT.

This clonotype appeared many times. The V and J genes are TRBV27 and TRBJ1-6; D remains unclear. Germline-derived CDR1 and CDR2 are MNHEY and SMNVEV (reference sequence). CDR3 length: 15 residues. The V and J ends lost 6 bases and 0 bases respectively, with 9 bases between them. As DNA, the CDR3 is TGTGCCAGCAGCCCGGGGAGCTCCTATAATTCACCCCTCCACTTT. It translates to CASSPGSSYNSPLHF.

In its sample, this clonotype was seen many times. This rearrangement joins TRBV28 to TRBJ2-7; D gene ambiguous. Trimming removed 3 bases from V and 2 bases from J, with 14 bases in between. The CDR3 consists of 15 residues. From germline, CDR1 is MDHEN and CDR2 SYDVKM. The CDR3 is CASSFFSLGPYEQYF. The CDR3 DNA reads TGTGCCAGCAGTTTCTTTAGCCTGGGCCCCTACGAGCAGTACTTC.

The chain uses TRBV30 and TRBJ2-3, with D perhaps TRBD2 (6 bases). The V gene's germline CDR1 is GTSNPN and CDR2 SVGIG (reference sequence). The length of the CDR3 is 13 residues. Trimming pared 5 bases from V and 1 base from J, leaving 10 bases between. This CDR3 reads CAWDGTGTDTQYF. The CDR3 DNA follows: TGTGCCTGGGATGGGACTGGCACAGATACGCAGTATTTT.

V usage is TRBV19 and J usage is TRBJ1-1; no reliable D call. The V end was cut by 3 bases, the J end by 8 bases, with 19 bases between. Germline CDR1 and CDR2: LNHDA and SQIVND (reference sequence). The CDR3 totals 15 residues. Here the CDR3 reads CASSIEPRYTQEAFF. CDR3 sequence (DNA): TGTGCCAGTAGTATCGAGCCTCGTTACACCCAAGAAGCTTTCTTT.

This clonotype appeared many times. This chain joins TRBV7-8 and TRBJ2-7; maybe TRBD1 (5 bases). The CDR3 is 12 amino acids. Germline CDR1 and CDR2: SGHVS and FQNEAQ. Trimming took 5 bases from V and 6 from J, leaving 11 bases between them. As DNA, the CDR3 is TGTGCCAGCAGCCCCGGTGGGGCCGAGCAGTACTTC. The encoded protein is CASSPGGAEQYF.

Details on this clonotype: One junction end does not reproduce the germline sequence, and a read error may be involved. The rearrangement links TRBV27 to TRBJ2-1, with TRBD1 identical over 7 bases. The V gene's germline CDR1 is MNHEY and CDR2 SMNVEV (reference sequence). The CDR3 is 16 residues long. CDR3 sequence (DNA): TGTGCCAGCAGTTCCATCACGGACAGGACCTTCAATGAGCAGTCCTTC. Translating it yields CASSSITDRTFNEQSF.

The gene calls are TRBV9 and TRBJ2-1, with D possibly TRBD2 on 5 matching bases. V lost 3 bases to trimming and J lost 4 bases, with 14 bases between them. CDR1 and CDR2 from the germline V gene are SGDLS and YYNGEE. The CDR3 consists of 15 residues. CDR3 amino acids: CASSGLIANYNEQFF. The CDR3 DNA follows: TGTGCCAGCAGCGGGCTAATAGCGAATTACAATGAGCAGTTCTTC.

The CDR3 region has the DNA TGCGCCAGCAGCCCTATTTTCAACAATGAGCAGTTCTTC. As protein: CASSPIFNNEQFF. The chain combines TRBV5-1 with TRBJ2-1; D remains unclear. This CDR3 is 13 amino acids long. Germline CDR1 and CDR2: SGHRS and YFSETQ. Trimming stripped 4 bases from V and 5 bases from J, with 10 bases between.

The table lists this clonotype with a few counts. DNA for the CDR3: TGTGCCAGCAGTTCCTCGGACAGGGCAGGTTCACCCCTCCACTTT. This translates into CASSSSDRAGSPLHF. The genes are TRBV27 and TRBJ1-6; 8 bases fit TRBD1. CDR3 size: 15 residues. With V trimmed by 4 bases and J by 9 bases, 8 bases remained unmatched. The V gene's germline CDR1 is MNHEY and CDR2 SMNVEV (reference sequence).

This clonotype was counted ten times or more. The chain joins TRBV27 to TRBJ1-5; D remains ambiguous. The CDR3 is 15 residues long. The V and J ends lost 2 bases and 0 bases respectively, with 8 bases between them. Germline CDR1 and CDR2: MNHEY and SMNVEV (reference sequence). CDR3 protein: CASSLRAYSNQPQHF. In nucleotides, the CDR3 is TGTGCCAGCAGTTTAAGGGCTTATAGCAATCAGCCCCAGCATTTT.

The table lists this clonotype with a few counts. The chain carries TRBV27 and TRBJ2-7, with TRBD1 identical over 7 bases. Germline V gene lookup returns CDR1 MNHEY and CDR2 SMNVEV (reference sequence). This CDR3 comprises 16 residues. Germline trimming cut 0 bases from V and 2 bases from J; bases unmatched to any gene: 7. The CDR3 is CASSLSGRDSTYEQYF. CDR3 in DNA: TGTGCCAGCAGTTTATCAGGTCGGGACAGCACCTACGAGCAGTACTTC.

The rearrangement links TRBV5-8 to TRBJ2-3; the match to TRBD2 covers 9 bases. CDR3 length: 14 residues. Trimming took 6 bases from V and 2 from J; bases not matched to a gene: 4. CDR1 and CDR2 (germline): SGHTS, YDEGEE. The CDR3 spells CASTAGGPTDTQYF. As DNA, the CDR3 is TGTGCCAGCACTGCGGGAGGGCCCACAGATACGCAGTATTTT. The full variable domain, completed using reference TRBV5-8 and TRBJ2-3, is EAGVTQSPTHLIKTRGQQATLRCSPISGHTSVYWYQQALGLGLQFLLWYDEGEERNRGNFPPRFSGRQFPNYSSELNVNALELEDSALYLCASTAGGPTDTQYFGPGTRLTVL.

This clonotype appeared many times. This chain joins TRBV7-6 and TRBJ2-2; possible D gene TRBD1, 6 bases. The CDR3 is made up of 14 amino acids. CDR1 is SGHVS and CDR2 is FNYEAQ in the germline V gene. The V end was cut by 7 bases, the J end by 3 bases, with 12 bases between. CDR3 coding DNA: TGTGCCAGCATCGATCAGGGGTACACCGGGGAGCTGTTTTTT. It encodes CASIDQGYTGELFF.

The sample holds a few counts of this clonotype. The V and J genes are TRBV2 and TRBJ1-1; 7 bases line up with TRBD1. The CDR3 consists of 17 residues. The V gene end was trimmed by 0 bases and the J gene end by 11 bases; junction bases not matched to a gene: 18. Germline V gene lookup returns CDR1 SNHLY and CDR2 FYNNEI. CDR3 sequence reads: CASSEALDREDPTVAFF. The DNA for the CDR3 is TGTGCCAGCAGTGAAGCGCTTGACAGGGAGGATCCCACTGTCGCTTTCTTT.